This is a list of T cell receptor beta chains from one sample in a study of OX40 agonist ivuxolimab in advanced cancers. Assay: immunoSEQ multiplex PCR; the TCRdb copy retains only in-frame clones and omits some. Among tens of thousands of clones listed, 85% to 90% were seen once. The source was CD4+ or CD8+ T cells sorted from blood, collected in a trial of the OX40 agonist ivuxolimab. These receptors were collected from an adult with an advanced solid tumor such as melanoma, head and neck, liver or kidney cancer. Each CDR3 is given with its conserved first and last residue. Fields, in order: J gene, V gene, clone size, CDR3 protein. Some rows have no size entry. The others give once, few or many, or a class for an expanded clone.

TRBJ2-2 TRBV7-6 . CAVTGGFTNTGELFF
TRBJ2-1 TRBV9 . CASSVGSTSGSNEQFF
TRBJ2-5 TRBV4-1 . CASSQDSMRQETQYF
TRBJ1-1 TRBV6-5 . CASSSGTTLLNTEAFF
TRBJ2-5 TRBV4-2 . CASSQGLGVETQYF
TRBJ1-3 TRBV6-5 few CASSGTGHSGNTIYF
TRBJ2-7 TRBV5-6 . CASSPGPGGYEQYF
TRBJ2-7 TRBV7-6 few CASSIERATYEQYF
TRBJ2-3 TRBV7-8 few CASSLARLDPQYF
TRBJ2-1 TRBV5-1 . CASSPPAGGHNEQFF
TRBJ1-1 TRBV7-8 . CASSFFIRGISTEAFF
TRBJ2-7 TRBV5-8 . CASSFGTGAYEQYF
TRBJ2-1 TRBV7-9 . CASSSYSSHQFF
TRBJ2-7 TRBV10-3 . CAISGRGKGGEQYF
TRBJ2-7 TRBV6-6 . CASSYPQGGPYEQYF
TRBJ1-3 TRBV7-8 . CASSLSNWGERNTIYF
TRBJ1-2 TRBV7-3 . CASSLDGNYGYTF
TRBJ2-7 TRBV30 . CAWGGSGRGSYEQYF
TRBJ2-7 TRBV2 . CASSDFGGLNEQYF
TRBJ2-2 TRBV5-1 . CASTPLQSGNTGELFF
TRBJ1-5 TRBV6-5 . CASSSNRGNQPQHF
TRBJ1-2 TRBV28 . CASSLSLGARGYTF
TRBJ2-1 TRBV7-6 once CASSLQRAGYNEQFF
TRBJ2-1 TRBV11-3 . CASSLDLGLAGQDNEQFF
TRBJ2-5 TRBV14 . CASSFRGRDWETQYF
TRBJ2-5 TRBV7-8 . CASSLGRTSGKDETQYF
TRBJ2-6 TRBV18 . CASSPPFDGANVLTF
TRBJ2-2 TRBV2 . CASSEAANTGELFF
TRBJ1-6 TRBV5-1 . CASSLRTGNSPLHF
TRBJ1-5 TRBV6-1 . CASSGGGGTDSNQPQHF
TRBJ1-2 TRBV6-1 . CASRGDNNYGYTF
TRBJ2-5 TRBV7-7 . CASSDGLAGTQETQYF
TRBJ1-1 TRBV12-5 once CASGLRGADQAFF
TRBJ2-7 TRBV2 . CASRARAYEQYF
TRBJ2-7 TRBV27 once CASSFTGASGNYEQYF
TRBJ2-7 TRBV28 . CASRLSGTGFSYEQYF
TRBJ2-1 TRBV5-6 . CASSRTGRTYNEQFF
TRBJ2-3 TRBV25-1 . CASSEGRGFTDTQYF
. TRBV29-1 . CSIGQGVQHEQYF
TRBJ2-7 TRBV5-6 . CASSLAGTETWGEQYF
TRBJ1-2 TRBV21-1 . CASSKTGPYGYTF
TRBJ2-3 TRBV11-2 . CASSMTTSPDTQYF
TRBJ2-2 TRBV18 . CASSRRTSGSITGELFF